This T cell receptor (beta chain) was retrieved from a study of T-cell memory formation after mild COVID-19. Study-wide results and limits: Nothing showed for sure that second-wave clones peaking on day 37 were SARS-CoV-2 specific. Clones contracting across day 15 to 85 had a balanced CD4/CD8 profile; later expanding clones leaned CD4+. The finding that pre-infection memory included some responding clones suggested that cross-reactive memory joined.

In TCRdb, the 5' RACE reads were re-called with MiXCR into one record per CDR3 protein. Among 200,000 to 300,000 distinct CDR3 sequences, roughly 14% were seen once, and the ten largest hold more than 2%. With respect to this clonotype: Antigen: not known.

Trimming took off 5 bases at V and 5 bases at J, with 4 bases between the two ends. Germline loops: CDR1 DFQATT, CDR2 SNEGSKA (reference sequence). The CDR3 loop spans 10 amino acids. Sequences were obtained from PBMCs or a T cell subset sorted from them (not recorded which). The chain links TRBV20-1 to TRBJ2-1; D is undetermined. This sequence originates from an adult woman who had mild COVID-19 (a few samples of this study predate the infection). Cell type and time point are not known. This CDR3 reads CSAAHNEQFF. DNA for the CDR3: TGCAGTGCTGCACACAATGAGCAGTTCTTC.